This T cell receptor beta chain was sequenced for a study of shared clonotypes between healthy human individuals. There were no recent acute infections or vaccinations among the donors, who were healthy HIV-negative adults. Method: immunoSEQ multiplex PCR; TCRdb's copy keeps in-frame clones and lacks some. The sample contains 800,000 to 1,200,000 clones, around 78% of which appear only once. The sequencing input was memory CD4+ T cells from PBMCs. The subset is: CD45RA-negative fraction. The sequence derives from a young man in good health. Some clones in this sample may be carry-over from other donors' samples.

CDR3 loop: CASSSMPDTQYF. CDR3 sequence (DNA): TGTGCCAGCAGCTCTATGCCAGATACGCAGTATTTT. V gene TRBV7-9 combines with J gene TRBJ2-3; no firm D call. V shed 4 bases and J shed 4 bases, with 6 bases lying between them. CDR1 is SEHNR and CDR2 is FQNEAQ in the germline V gene (reference sequence). This CDR3 is 12 amino acids long.